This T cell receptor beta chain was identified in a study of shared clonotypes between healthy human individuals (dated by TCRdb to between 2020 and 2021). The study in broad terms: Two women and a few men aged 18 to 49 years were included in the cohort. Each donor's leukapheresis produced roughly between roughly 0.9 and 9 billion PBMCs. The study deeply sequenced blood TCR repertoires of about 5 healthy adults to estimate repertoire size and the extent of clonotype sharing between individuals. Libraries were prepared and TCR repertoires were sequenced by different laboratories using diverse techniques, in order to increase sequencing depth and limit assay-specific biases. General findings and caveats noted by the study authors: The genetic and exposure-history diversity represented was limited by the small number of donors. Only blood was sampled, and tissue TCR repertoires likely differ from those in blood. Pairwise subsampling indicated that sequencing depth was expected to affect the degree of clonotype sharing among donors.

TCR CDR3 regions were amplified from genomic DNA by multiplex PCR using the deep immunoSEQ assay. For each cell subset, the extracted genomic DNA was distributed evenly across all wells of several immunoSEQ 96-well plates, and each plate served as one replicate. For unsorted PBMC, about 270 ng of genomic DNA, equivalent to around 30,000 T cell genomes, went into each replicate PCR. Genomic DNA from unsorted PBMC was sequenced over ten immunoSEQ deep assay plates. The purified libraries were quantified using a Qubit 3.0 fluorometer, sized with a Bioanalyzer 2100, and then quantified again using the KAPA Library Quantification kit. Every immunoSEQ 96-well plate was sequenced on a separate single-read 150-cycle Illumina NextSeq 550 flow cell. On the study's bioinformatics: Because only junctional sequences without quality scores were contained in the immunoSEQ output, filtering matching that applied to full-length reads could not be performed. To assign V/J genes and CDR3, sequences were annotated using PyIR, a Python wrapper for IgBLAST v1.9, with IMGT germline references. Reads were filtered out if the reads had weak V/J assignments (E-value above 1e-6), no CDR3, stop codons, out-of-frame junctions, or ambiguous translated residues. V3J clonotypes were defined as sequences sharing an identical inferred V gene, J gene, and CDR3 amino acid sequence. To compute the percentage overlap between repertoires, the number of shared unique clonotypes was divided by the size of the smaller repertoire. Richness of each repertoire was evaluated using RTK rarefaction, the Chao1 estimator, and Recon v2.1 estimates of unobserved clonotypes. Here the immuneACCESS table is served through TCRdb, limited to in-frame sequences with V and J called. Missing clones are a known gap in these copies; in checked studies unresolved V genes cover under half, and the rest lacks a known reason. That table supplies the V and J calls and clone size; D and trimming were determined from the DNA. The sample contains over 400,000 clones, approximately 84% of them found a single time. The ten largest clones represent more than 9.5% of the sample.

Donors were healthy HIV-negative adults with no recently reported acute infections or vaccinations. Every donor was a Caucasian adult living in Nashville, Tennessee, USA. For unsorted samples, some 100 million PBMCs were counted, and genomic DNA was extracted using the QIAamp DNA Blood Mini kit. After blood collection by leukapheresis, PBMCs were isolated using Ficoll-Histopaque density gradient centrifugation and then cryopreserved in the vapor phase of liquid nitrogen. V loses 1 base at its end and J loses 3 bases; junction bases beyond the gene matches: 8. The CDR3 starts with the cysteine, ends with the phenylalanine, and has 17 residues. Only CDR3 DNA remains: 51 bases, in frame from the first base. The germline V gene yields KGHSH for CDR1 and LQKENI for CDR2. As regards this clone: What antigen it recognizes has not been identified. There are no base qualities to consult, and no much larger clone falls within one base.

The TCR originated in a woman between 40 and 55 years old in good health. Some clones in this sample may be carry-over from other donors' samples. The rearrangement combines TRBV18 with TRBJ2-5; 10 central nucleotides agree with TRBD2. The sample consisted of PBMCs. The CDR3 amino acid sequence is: CASSPQTGLAIEETQYF. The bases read TGTGCCAGCTCACCACAAACGGGACTAGCGATTGAAGAGACCCAGTACTTC.